These 9 T cell receptor beta chains share one sample of origin, sequenced in a study of TIL therapy for anti-PD-1-resistant metastatic lung cancer. The libraries were made with immunoSEQ v3. Profiled with immunoSEQ multiplex PCR; TCRdb holds only in-frame clones, not every one. The sample contains 45,000 to 60,000 clones, 65% to 80% of which appear only once. Stated time point: pre-treatment sample, taken before nivolumab and TIL therapy. The sample here was blood, taken at baseline. The receptors were gathered from a woman aged 30-85 years with non-small cell lung cancer.

A few counts support this clone. The DNA of the CDR3 is TGTGCCAGCAGCTTTAGTGGCGGGGAACACAATGAGCAGTTCTTC. It encodes CASSFSGGEHNEQFF. J is TRBJ2-1 and V is TRBV7-9, with D perhaps matching TRBD2 (6 bases). Trimming left V 3 bases short and J 5 bases short, with 14 bases between. Germline CDR1 reads SEHNR; CDR2 reads FQNEAQ (reference sequence). CDR3 length equals 15 residues.

The chain couples TRBV7-9 to TRBJ2-7; D uncertain. The CDR3 sequence is 14 residues long. Germline CDR1 is SEHNR and CDR2 is FQNEAQ (reference sequence). Deletions cut 5 bases from V and 0 bases from J, with 11 bases between. The CDR3 coding sequence is TGTGCCAGCAGCCCCTCGCTCGGCTCCTACGAGCAGTACTTC. Protein: CASSPSLGSYEQYF.

The V call is TRBV15, the J call TRBJ2-7, with D perhaps TRBD1 (6 bases). V lost 3 bases and J 6 bases, leaving 12 bases between the germline ends. The CDR3 has 13 amino acids. Germline assignment: CDR1 LNHNV and CDR2 YYDKDF (reference sequence). CDR3 residues: CATSRQQGSEQYF. The DNA for the CDR3 is TGTGCCACCAGCAGGCAACAGGGAAGCGAGCAGTACTTC.

The chain links TRBV7-9 to TRBJ1-1; a weak D match, TRBD1 (5 bases). In germline, CDR1 is SEHNR, CDR2 FQNEAQ (reference sequence). CDR3 length: 14 residues. The V end lost 2 bases, the J end lost 4 bases, and 11 bases lay between the germline ends. CDR3 sequence: CASSLLFGGTEAFF. CDR3 coding DNA: TGTGCCAGCAGCTTATTGTTCGGGGGCACTGAAGCTTTCTTT.

The chain joins TRBV7-9 to TRBJ2-1; TRBD1 agrees at 8 bases. The CDR3 covers 15 residues. CDR1 is SEHNR and CDR2 is FQNEAQ in the germline V gene (reference sequence). V trimming: 5 bases; J trimming: 2 bases; junction bases outside the gene matches: 5. The CDR3 bases are TGTGCCAGCAGCCGGACAGGGAATACCTACAATGAGCAGTTCTTC. Amino acid sequence: CASSRTGNTYNEQFF.

CDR3 region: CASSLTPNTEAFF. The DNA for the CDR3 is TGTGCCAGCAGTTTAACGCCTAACACTGAAGCTTTCTTT. The chain carries TRBV28 and TRBJ1-1; D uncertain. Germline loops: CDR1 MDHEN, CDR2 SYDVKM. Between the trimmed V and J ends, which lost 2 bases and 2 bases, there was a span of 6 bases. The CDR3 contains 13 residues.

This chain joins TRBV7-2 and TRBJ2-5; the D is unclear. V lost 3 bases and J lost 5, with 4 bases in between. This CDR3 has 11 amino acids. Germline V gene data show CDR1 as SGHTA and CDR2 as FQGNSA. CDR3 protein: CASSFTETQYF. CDR3 DNA sequence: TGTGCCAGCAGCTTCACGGAGACCCAGTACTTC. The whole variable domain, filled in from reference TRBV7-2 and TRBJ2-5, reads GAGVSQSPSNKVTEKGKDVELRCDPISGHTALYWYRQSLGQGLEFLIYFQGNSAPDKSGLPSDRFSAERTGGSVSTLTIQRTQQEDSAVYLCASSFTETQYFGPGTRLLVL.

The chain couples TRBV4-3 to TRBJ2-6, with D possibly TRBD1 on 5 matching bases. Germline assignment: CDR1 LGHNA and CDR2 YSLEER. Deletions cut 1 base from V and 4 bases from J, with 14 bases between. CDR3 length: 17 amino acids. The chain's CDR3 is CASSQGRGHSGANVLTF. CDR3 sequence (DNA): TGCGCCAGCAGCCAAGGAAGGGGCCACTCGGGGGCCAACGTCCTGACTTTC.

This sequence joins TRBV19 and TRBJ2-2; no definite D call. With 0 bases removed from V and 1 base from J, the gap between germline ends came to 9 bases. This CDR3 comprises 16 residues. Germline values: CDR1 LNHDA, CDR2 SQIVND (reference sequence). The CDR3 loop reads CASSIDGRRNTGELFF. The CDR3 DNA sequence: TGTGCCAGTAGTATAGATGGGCGGAGGAACACCGGGGAGCTGTTTTTT.